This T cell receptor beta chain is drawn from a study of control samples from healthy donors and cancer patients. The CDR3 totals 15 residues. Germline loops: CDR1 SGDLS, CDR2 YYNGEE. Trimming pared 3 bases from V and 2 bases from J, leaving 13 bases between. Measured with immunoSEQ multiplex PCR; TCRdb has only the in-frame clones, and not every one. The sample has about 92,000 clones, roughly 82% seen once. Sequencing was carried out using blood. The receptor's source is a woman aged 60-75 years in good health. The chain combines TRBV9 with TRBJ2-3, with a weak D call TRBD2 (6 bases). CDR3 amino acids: CASSESGLITDTQYF. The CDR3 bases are TGTGCCAGCAGCGAATCGGGACTTATCACAGATACGCAGTATTTT.